This T cell receptor beta chain was captured in a study of cytotoxic CD8 clonotypes in ibrutinib-treated CLL. The overall study: In all, about 11 patients were relapsed/refractory, about 15 were treatment-naive and some 17 were IGHV unmutated.

This table comes from immunoSEQ multiplex PCR, and its TCRdb copy is limited to in-frame clones, with some not included. The sample yields about 68,000 clones, 68% seen once. The sample holds one count of this clone. The antigen is unknown. Study-wide results and limits: Increased clonality at ibrutinib response gave way to a return toward baseline at progression.

The germline V gene has CDR1 SGHTS and CDR2 YDEGEE. V lost 4 bases to trimming and J lost 1 base, with 12 bases between them. CDR3 length: 15 amino acids. The gene calls are TRBV5-8 and TRBJ1-5; weak D call: TRBD1 (6 bases). The sequence came from a human donor with chronic lymphocytic leukemia. The source material was PBMCs, sampled after 12 months of ibrutinib treatment. This CDR3 is CASSHGTMSNQPQHF. The CDR3 bases are TGTGCCAGCAGCCACGGGACAATGAGCAATCAGCCCCAGCATTTT.